This T cell receptor (beta chain) stems from a study of breast tumors, draining lymph nodes, adjacent tissues (dated by TCRdb to the mid-2010s). About the full investigation: Breast cancer patients provided tumor, adjacent nontumor tissue and axillary lymph nodes, and the study compared the TCR beta repertoires across these three sources. The study was designed to assess the relationships and possible T-cell exchange between tumor, surrounding tissue and draining lymph node repertoires in human breast cancer. Study-wide conclusions, independent of this receptor: Tumors showed preferential V and J gene usage, and their T-cell repertoire diversity fell below that of lymph nodes yet above that of nontumor tissue. The study presented the conclusion that tumor T cells originate in lymph nodes as consistent with a hypothesis, not as something directly demonstrated. Tumor and nontumor tissue repertoires were significantly more similar in luminal-like than in basal-like breast cancer. The data were considered consistent with the idea that most tumor T cells come from the lymph node and then expand in tumor tissue.

V loses 0 bases of germline sequence and J loses 9 bases, and the interval between the two ends is 23 bases. Taken from cysteine to phenylalanine, the CDR3 has 16 residues. Only the CDR3 DNA is retained, 48 bases long and in frame from the first base. From a lookup of the germline V gene (reference sequence), CDR1 and CDR2 are DFQATT and SNEGSKA. The lymph node samples were taken from the axillary draining lymph nodes of breast cancer patients. Ten or more counts support this clonotype. This receptor's antigen is unknown. Nothing much larger sits one base from this clone, and base qualities are not available. Sequencing instrument: Illumina HiSeq 2000. Multiplex PCR amplification was used to generate the TCR beta chain libraries. The amplified TCR beta chain products were analyzed by high-throughput sequencing. TCRdb cleaned the public reads at Q25 with fastp, built clones with MiXCR and kept in-frame beta chains. For every CDR3 protein sequence, its rows merge into one entry that carries the most common genes and DNA. The sample table records 150,000 to 200,000 distinct CDR3 sequences; roughly 30% of these occur just once. Of the sample, 4.3% falls within the top ten clones.

The V gene is TRBV20-1 and the J gene is TRBJ1-2; the D gene lacks a confident call. Sequenced: axillary lymph node tissue. The origin of this receptor is a female donor with breast cancer. Some clones in this sample may be carry-over from other donors' samples. The CDR3 is CSARDLAEDRGFSYTF. The nucleotide sequence reads as follows: TGCAGTGCTAGAGATTTAGCAGAAGACCGAGGGTTTAGCTACACCTTC.